The rows below give T cell receptor beta chains drawn from one sample of a study of spatial heterogeneity in lung cancer. TCRdb fed the 5' RACE reads into MiXCR, producing one record per CDR3 protein. The sample includes about 45,000 distinct CDR3 sequences, about 6.5% of them seen just once. The specimen comprised PBMCs, sampled at surgery. These TCRs come from a female donor with early-stage non-small cell lung cancer. Each CDR3 is given with its conserved first and last residue.

v_call	j_call	cdr3_aa
TRBV12-3/TRBV12-4	TRBJ1-5	CASSPSGPRPPQHF
TRBV7-2	TRBJ1-6	CASSLRGASLHF
TRBV6-1	TRBJ2-3	CASSVTGTSGTDTQYF
TRBV5-1	TRBJ2-2	CASSSGQNTGELFF
TRBV7-2	TRBJ2-3	CASSLARLAGTDTQYF
TRBV7-9	TRBJ2-6	CASSSPQGIGAGANVLTF
TRBV7-7	TRBJ2-5	CASSLSGHGETQYF
TRBV20-1	TRBJ1-5	CSAPTSSSNQPQHF
TRBV18	TRBJ2-5	CASSLLAGPETQYF
TRBV4-1	TRBJ1-1	CASSQDGGSVFGAFF
TRBV6-5	TRBJ2-7	CACQSGTSGRKQYF
TRBV4-3	TRBJ1-1	CASSLRQVLAVNTEAFF
TRBV28	TRBJ1-5	CASREGQYSNQPQHF
TRBV6-5	TRBJ1-6	CASTPSGRRGENSPLHF
TRBV15	TRBJ2-7	CATSVPGGSTYEQYF
TRBV7-2	TRBJ2-3	CASRFNSGASTDTQYF
TRBV19	TRBJ2-6	CASSISGAVSSGANVLTF
TRBV20-1	TRBJ1-1	CSARGPRYPEAFF
TRBV15	TRBJ2-7	CATSRGKWVTRPPNEQYF
TRBV5-1	TRBJ1-1	CASSEQGAGEAFF
TRBV18	TRBJ1-2	CASSIMDRGNYGYTF
TRBV20-1	TRBJ1-5	CSARGAGNQPQHF
TRBV4-1	TRBJ2-7	CASSQDTGSGYEQYF
TRBV23-1	TRBJ2-1	CASSQPPGPRDEQFF
TRBV3-1	TRBJ2-7	CASSQAHELYF
TRBV6-5	TRBJ2-1	CASSSTWSSNEQFF
TRBV10-3	TRBJ2-3	CVVKDSTDTQYF
TRBV20-1	TRBJ1-5	CSANRADSNQPQHF
TRBV7-2	TRBJ2-7	CASSPPGQDYEQYF
TRBV18	TRBJ2-3	CASSPSSLAGGTFTDTQYF
TRBV7-9	TRBJ2-1	CASSLGHAVQFF
TRBV9	TRBJ2-5	CASSGSGQGTETQYF
TRBV24-1	TRBJ2-3	CATSDSLPRTGRTDTQYF
TRBV7-8	TRBJ2-1	CASSSPLRVPSSYNEQFF
TRBV12-3/TRBV12-4	TRBJ1-1	CASSLRGSGTEAFF
TRBV28	TRBJ1-2	CASSLRGQGYTF
TRBV12-3/TRBV12-4	TRBJ2-2	CASNQRGGSTGELFF
TRBV4-3	TRBJ1-2	CASSQDLAGTKGYTF
TRBV3-1	TRBJ1-5	CVSSLDRDQPQHF
TRBV6-6	TRBJ2-3	CASSPPLAGGTDTQYF
TRBV6-5	TRBJ1-1	CASSPGGQGESRTEAFF
TRBV5-1	TRBJ2-7	CASSFEVPSYEQYF
TRBV20-1	TRBJ2-7	CSVRVGPYEQYF
TRBV5-6	TRBJ2-3	CASSTRSGTRGTDTQYF
TRBV4-2	TRBJ2-7	CASSQQGFEQYF
TRBV6-5	TRBJ1-3	CASTLTRGSGNTIYF